This passage covers 15 T cell receptor beta chains from one sample sequenced in a study of regulatory T cells in long-lasting Graves disease. For TCR beta, libraries came from iRepertoire HTBI primers and Arm-PCR of CDR3 regions. One entry per CDR3 protein results from TCRdb running MiXCR on the multiplex PCR reads. The data hold about 610,000 distinct CDR3 sequences, with 16% observed a single time. As to time point: newly diagnosed GD, antithyroid drugs for less than 3 months. PBMC RNA served as the TCR library source. These same records also appear under a second study, on T cells in Graves' hyperthyroidism and ophthalmopathy.

Here the sequenced sample was peripheral blood mononuclear cells (PBMCs), taken at new diagnosis, from a patient treated with antithyroid drugs. The origin of the receptors is a man aged 18 to 30 with Graves disease.

This clonotype was recorded at least ten times. This chain connects TRBV28 to TRBJ2-7; 8 nucleotides agree with TRBD1. The ends lost 5 bases at V and 1 base at J; junction bases unmatched: 10. Germline values: CDR1 MDHEN, CDR2 SYDVKM. The CDR3 is 16 residues long. For the CDR3, the DNA is TGTGCCAGCAGTACCGCCGGGACAGGTGCTTCCTACGAGCAGTACTTC. Residues: CASSTAGTGASYEQYF.

This clonotype was found many times. The chain recombines TRBV11-2 with TRBJ2-3; 7 nucleotides align to TRBD2. V shed 4 bases and J 9 bases; nucleotides not matched to a gene: 4. The CDR3 sequence is 12 residues long. CDR1 SGHAT and CDR2 FQNNGV come from the germline V gene. CDR3 in DNA: TGTGCCAGCAGCTACGGACTAGACACGCAGTATTTT. It codes for CASSYGLDTQYF.

The chain employs TRBV27 and TRBJ2-7, with a weak D call TRBD2 (6 bases). The germline V and J ends were trimmed by 3 bases and 6 bases, with 15 bases remaining between them. The CDR3 spans 14 residues. CDR1 and CDR2 (germline): MNHEY, SMNVEV (reference sequence). The CDR3 DNA reads TGTGCCAGCAGTTTTGGCGTGGGGGACTCCGAGCAGTACTTC. Residues: CASSFGVGDSEQYF.

In DNA form, the CDR3 reads TGCGCCAGCAGCCAACTATGGACTAGCGGGAGGGATGGGAGCACAGATACGCAGTATTTT. It translates to CASSQLWTSGRDGSTDTQYF. The chain links TRBV4-1 to TRBJ2-3, with 15 positions matching TRBD2. The germline V gene has CDR1 MGHRA and CDR2 YSYEKL. The CDR3 spans 20 residues. V dropped 2 bases and J dropped 0; count of bases not matched to a gene: 9.

This clonotype was picked up many times. The chain has TRBV30 and TRBJ1-2, with unresolved D. V lost 4 bases, J lost 4 bases, and 4 bases lay in between. The CDR3 is made up of 10 amino acids. Germline V lookup: CDR1 GTSNPN, CDR2 SVGIG (reference sequence). The CDR3 DNA sequence: TGTGCCTGGAATTCCTATGGCTACACCTTC. Translating it yields CAWNSYGYTF.

The V and J genes are TRBV11-2 and TRBJ1-4; 7 bases are shared with TRBD1. CDR1 and CDR2 from the germline V gene are SGHAT and FQNNGV. V was pared by 1 base and J by 7 bases, with 6 bases of the junction left unmatched. The CDR3 sequence is 15 residues long. Here the CDR3 reads CASSLAGQRGEKLFF. The CDR3 DNA is TGTGCCAGCAGCTTAGCGGGACAGCGGGGTGAAAAACTGTTTTTT.

This clonotype appeared a few times. The chain joins TRBV15 to TRBJ2-2; no clear D. V lost 0 bases and J lost 7, with 9 bases in between. Germline CDR1 is LNHNV and CDR2 is YYDKDF (reference sequence). This CDR3 is 14 amino acids long. The CDR3 region is CATSRDLGSGELFF. The CDR3 DNA reads as TGTGCCACCAGCAGAGATTTGGGAAGCGGGGAGCTGTTTTTT.

Ten or more counts support this clonotype. The CDR3: CASRADTSDEQFF. The CDR3 bases are TGTGCCAGCAGAGCCGACACTAGCGATGAGCAGTTCTTC. The V gene is TRBV2, the J gene TRBJ2-1; TRBD2 matches at 7 bases. With V trimmed by 6 bases and J by 8 bases, 7 bases remained unmatched. The germline CDR1 and CDR2 sequences are SNHLY and FYNNEI. This CDR3 contains 13 residues.

This sequence joins TRBV12-3 or TRBV12-4 and TRBJ1-5; 7 bases are shared with TRBD1. With 6 bases clipped from V and 7 bases from J, the junction kept 12 bases outside the gene matches. The CDR3 length is 15 residues. The CDR3 loop reads CASRPTGARGQPQHF. The CDR3 bases are TGTGCCAGCAGGCCCACAGGGGCGCGGGGCCAGCCCCAGCATTTT.

Ten or more counts support this clonotype. The chain combines TRBV7-8 with TRBJ2-5; maybe TRBD2 (5 bases). V lost 4 bases to trimming and J lost 5 bases, with 17 bases between them. This CDR3 is built from 15 residues. CDR1 SGHVS and CDR2 FQNEAQ come from the germline V gene. The CDR3 sequence: CASSSTRVRRETQYF. CDR3 DNA: TGTGCCAGCAGCTCGACCCGGGTCCGGAGGGAGACCCAGTACTTC.

Ten or more counts support this clonotype. The chain combines TRBV2 with TRBJ1-2; unclear D gene. Trimming took 7 bases from V and 4 from J, leaving 16 bases between them. CDR3 length: 14 residues. Germline CDR1 and CDR2: SNHLY and FYNNEI. Here the CDR3 reads CASNALSGSYGYTF. CDR3 coding DNA: TGTGCCAGCAACGCCCTTTCGGGCAGCTATGGCTACACCTTC.

Worth noting for this clonotype: A much larger clone lies a single base off, so this may be a read error. This chain links TRBV12-3 or TRBV12-4 with TRBJ2-4, with D uncertain. The CDR3 sequence is 17 residues long. V lost 3 bases to trimming and J lost 7 bases, with 22 bases between them. The CDR3 loop is CASSLLSPAQLRNIQYF. The CDR3, as DNA: TGTGCCAGCAGTTTGTTATCCCCGGCCCAACTACGCAACATTCAGTACTTC.

The chain has TRBV11-1 and TRBJ2-2; 12 bases agree with TRBD2. This CDR3 has 16 residues. Germline CDR1 SGHAT, CDR2 FQDESV (reference sequence). The V gene end was trimmed by 5 bases and the J gene end by 7 bases; junction bases not matched to a gene: 8. The CDR3 coding sequence is TGTGCCAGCAGCCCAGCTAGCGGGAGGGCCCTCGGGGAGCTGTTTTTT. This encodes CASSPASGRALGELFF.

As regards this clonotype: A single base separates this from a much larger clone, so it may be a read error. This rearrangement joins TRBV3-1 to TRBJ2-7; D might be TRBD2 (5 bases). This CDR3 has 18 amino acids. The V gene lost 0 bases and the J gene lost 0 bases, with 18 bases spanning the gap. Germline V gene lookup returns CDR1 LGHDT and CDR2 YNNKEL (reference sequence). As DNA, the CDR3 is TGTGCCAGCAGCCAAGAAGGCGCTCGCGGGTGGAGCTCCTACGAGCAGTACTTC. Protein product: CASSQEGARGWSSYEQYF.

This clonotype was observed at least ten times. This chain joins TRBV10-3 and TRBJ2-5; D possibly matches TRBD1 or TRBD2 (5 bases each). Germline lookup yields CDR1 ENHRY and CDR2 SYGVKD. Trimming left V 0 bases short and J 4 bases short, with 12 bases between. This CDR3 contains 15 residues. The CDR3 here is CAISESVPGPETQYF. The CDR3 coding sequence is TGTGCCATCAGTGAGTCCGTTCCGGGACCAGAGACCCAGTACTTC.